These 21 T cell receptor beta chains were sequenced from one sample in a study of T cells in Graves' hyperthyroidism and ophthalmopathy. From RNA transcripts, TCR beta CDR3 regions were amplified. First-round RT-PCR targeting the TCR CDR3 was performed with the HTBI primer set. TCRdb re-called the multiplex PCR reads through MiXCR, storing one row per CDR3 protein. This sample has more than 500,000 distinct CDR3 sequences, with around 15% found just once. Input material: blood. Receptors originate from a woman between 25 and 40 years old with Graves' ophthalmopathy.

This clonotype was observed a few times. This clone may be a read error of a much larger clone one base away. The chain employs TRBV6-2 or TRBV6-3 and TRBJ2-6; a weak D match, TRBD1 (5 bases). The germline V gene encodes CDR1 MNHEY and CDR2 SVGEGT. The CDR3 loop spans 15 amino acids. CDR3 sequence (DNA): TGTGCCAGCAGTTACCTTCTCTCTGGGGCCAGCGTCCTGACTTTC. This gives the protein CASSYLLSGASVLTF.

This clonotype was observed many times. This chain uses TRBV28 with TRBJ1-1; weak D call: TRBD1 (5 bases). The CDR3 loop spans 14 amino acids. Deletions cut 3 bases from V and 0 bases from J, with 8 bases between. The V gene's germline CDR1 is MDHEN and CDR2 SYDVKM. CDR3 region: CASSFQGMNTEAFF. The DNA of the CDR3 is TGTGCCAGCAGTTTCCAGGGTATGAACACTGAAGCTTTCTTT.

The CDR3 protein is CASRGAGLGEQYF. CDR3 coding DNA: TGTGCCAGCAGGGGGGCAGGGTTGGGCGAGCAGTACTTC. The chain has TRBV12-3 or TRBV12-4 and TRBJ2-7; possible D gene TRBD1, 6 bases. The ends were cut back, 6 bases at V and 6 bases at J, with 15 bases in the middle. There are 13 residues in the CDR3.

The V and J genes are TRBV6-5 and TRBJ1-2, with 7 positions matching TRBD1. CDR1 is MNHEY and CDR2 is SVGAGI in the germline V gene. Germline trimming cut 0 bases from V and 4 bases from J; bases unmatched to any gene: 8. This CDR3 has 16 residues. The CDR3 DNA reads TGTGCCAGCAGTTACTCTGAGACAGGGTTTATCTATGGCTACACCTTC. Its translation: CASSYSETGFIYGYTF.

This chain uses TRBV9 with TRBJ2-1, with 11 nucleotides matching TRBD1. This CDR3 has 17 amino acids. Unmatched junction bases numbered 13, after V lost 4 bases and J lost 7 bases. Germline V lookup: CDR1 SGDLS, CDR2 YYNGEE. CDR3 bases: TGTGCCAGCAGCTCTCATCACGGACAGGGGGCGCCTAATGAGCAGTTCTTC. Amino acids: CASSSHHGQGAPNEQFF.

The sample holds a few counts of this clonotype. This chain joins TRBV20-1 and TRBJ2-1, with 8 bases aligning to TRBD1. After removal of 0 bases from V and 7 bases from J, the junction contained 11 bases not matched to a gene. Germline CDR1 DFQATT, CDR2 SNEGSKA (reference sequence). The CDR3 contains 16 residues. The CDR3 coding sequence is TGCAGTGCTAGAGATCGCCAGGGGGCATTTAGAAATGAGCAGTTCTTC. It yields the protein CSARDRQGAFRNEQFF.

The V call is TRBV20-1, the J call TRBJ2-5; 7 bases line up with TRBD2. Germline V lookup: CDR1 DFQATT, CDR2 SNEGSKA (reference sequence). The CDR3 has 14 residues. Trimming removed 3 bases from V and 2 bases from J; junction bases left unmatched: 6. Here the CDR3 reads CSASRDYKQETQYF. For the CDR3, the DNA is TGCAGTGCTAGTCGGGACTACAAACAAGAGACCCAGTACTTC.

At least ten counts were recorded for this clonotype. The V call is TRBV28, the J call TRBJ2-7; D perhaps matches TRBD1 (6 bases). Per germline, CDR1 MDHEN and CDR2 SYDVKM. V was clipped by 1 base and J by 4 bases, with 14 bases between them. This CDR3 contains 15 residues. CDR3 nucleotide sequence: TGTGCCAGCAGTTTATACCCGGGGCAGGGGTACGAGCAGTACTTC. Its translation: CASSLYPGQGYEQYF.

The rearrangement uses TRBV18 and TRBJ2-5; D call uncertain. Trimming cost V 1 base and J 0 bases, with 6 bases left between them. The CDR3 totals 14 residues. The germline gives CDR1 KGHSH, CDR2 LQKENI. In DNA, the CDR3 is TGTGCCAGCTCACCACTCGGACACCAAGAGACCCAGTACTTC. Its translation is CASSPLGHQETQYF.

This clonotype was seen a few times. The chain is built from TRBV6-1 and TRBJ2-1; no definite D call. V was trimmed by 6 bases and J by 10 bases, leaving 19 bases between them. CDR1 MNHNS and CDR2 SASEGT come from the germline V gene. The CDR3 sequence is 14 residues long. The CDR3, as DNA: TGTGCCAGCAGCCAGGAGTTATTGGCGACCGAGCAGTTCTTC. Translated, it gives CASSQELLATEQFF.

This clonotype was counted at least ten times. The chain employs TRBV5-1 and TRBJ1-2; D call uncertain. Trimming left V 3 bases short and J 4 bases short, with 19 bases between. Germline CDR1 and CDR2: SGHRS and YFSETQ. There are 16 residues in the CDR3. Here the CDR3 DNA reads TGCGCCAGCAGCTGGGCAGAGGTTGGGAAGAGCTATGGCTACACCTTC. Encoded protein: CASSWAEVGKSYGYTF.

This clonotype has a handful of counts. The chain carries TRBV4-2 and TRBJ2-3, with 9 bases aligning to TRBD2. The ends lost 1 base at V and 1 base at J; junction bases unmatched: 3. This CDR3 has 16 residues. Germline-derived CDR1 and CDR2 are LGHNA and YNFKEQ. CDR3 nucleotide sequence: TGTGCCAGCAGCCAAGCCCGGACTAGCGGCACAGATACGCAGTATTTT. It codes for CASSQARTSGTDTQYF.

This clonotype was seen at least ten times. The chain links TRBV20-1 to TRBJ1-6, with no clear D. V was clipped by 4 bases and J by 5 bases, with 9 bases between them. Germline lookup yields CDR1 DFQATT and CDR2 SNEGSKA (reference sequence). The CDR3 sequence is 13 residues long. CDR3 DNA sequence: TGCAGTGCTACACTGAGCAATAATTCACCCCTCCACTTT. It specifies CSATLSNNSPLHF.

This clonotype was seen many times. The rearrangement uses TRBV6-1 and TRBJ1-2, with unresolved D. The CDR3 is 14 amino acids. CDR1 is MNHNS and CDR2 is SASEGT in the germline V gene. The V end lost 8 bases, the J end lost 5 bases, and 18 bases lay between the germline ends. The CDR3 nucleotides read TGTGCCAGCCTCGACTCAGGTGGGAGATATGGCTACACCTTC. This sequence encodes CASLDSGGRYGYTF.

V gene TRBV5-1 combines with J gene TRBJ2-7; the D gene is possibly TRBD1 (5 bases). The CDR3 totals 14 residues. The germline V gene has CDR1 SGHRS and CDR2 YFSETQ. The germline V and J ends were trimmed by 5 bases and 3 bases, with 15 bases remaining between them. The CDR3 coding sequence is TGCGCCAGCAGTTTTGTTGACAGCGTCTACGAGCAGTACTTC. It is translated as CASSFVDSVYEQYF.

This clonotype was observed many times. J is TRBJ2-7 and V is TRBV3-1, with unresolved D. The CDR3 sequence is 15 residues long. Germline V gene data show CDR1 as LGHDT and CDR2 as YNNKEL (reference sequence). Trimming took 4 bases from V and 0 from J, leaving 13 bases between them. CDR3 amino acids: CASSPESISSYEQYF. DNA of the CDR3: TGTGCCAGCAGCCCCGAGAGCATTTCCTCCTACGAGCAGTACTTC.

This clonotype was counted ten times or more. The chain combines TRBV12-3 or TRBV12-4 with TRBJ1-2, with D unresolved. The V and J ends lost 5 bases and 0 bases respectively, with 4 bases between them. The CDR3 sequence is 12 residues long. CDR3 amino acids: CASSPANYGYTF. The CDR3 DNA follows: TGTGCCAGCAGTCCCGCTAACTATGGCTACACCTTC.

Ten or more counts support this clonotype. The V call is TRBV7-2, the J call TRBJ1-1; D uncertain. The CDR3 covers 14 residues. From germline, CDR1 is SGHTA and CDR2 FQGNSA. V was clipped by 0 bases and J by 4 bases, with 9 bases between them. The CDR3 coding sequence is TGTGCCAGCAGCTTAGCGAATACCGGCACTGAAGCTTTCTTT. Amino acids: CASSLANTGTEAFF.

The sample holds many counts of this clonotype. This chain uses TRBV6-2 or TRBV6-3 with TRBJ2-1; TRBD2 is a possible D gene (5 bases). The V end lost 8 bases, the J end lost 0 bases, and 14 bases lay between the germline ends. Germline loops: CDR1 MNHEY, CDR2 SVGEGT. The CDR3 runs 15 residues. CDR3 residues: CASSDGVSSYNEQFF. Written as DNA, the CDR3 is TGTGCCAGCTCCGACGGGGTCAGCTCCTACAATGAGCAGTTCTTC.

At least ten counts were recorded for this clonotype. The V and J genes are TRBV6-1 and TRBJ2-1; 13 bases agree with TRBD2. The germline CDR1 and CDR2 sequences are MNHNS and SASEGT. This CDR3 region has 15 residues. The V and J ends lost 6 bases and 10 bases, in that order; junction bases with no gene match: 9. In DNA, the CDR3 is TGTGCCAGCAGACCCGGACTAGCGGGAGTGGGGGAGCAGTTCTTC. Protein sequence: CASRPGLAGVGEQFF.

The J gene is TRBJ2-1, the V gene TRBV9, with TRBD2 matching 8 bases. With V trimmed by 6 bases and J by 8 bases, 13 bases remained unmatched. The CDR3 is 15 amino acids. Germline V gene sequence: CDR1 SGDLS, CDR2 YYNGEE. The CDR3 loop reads CASNPSGSSVDEQFF. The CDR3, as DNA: TGTGCCAGCAACCCGAGCGGGAGTTCGGTCGATGAGCAGTTCTTC.